This T cell receptor beta chain was sequenced during a study of T cell responses to AZD1222 COVID-19 vaccine. Overall study findings and caveats: Distributed over spike, vaccine-associated CD4 TCRs predominated at 160-218 and 743-854. Spike-specific TCR breadth rose after two AZD1222 doses, and depth rose as well. Among those given AZD1222, only six were seropositive at baseline. The donor group comprised mostly white British people and more females; the analysis possibly underestimated clonal diversity.

Some clones are missing from TCRdb's copy, which holds only in-frame ones; the method was immunoSEQ multiplex PCR. The table records 60,000 to 75,000 clones, approximately 90% of them present only once. This clone was seen a few times. Its antigen remains unknown. Germline CDR1 reads SGDLS; CDR2 reads YYNGEE. The CDR3 has 12 residues. V trimming: 10 bases; J trimming: 9 bases; junction bases outside the gene matches: 9. The input for sequencing was peripheral blood, taken 28 days after the second AZD1222 dose. The rearrangement links TRBV9 to TRBJ2-1; 8 bases match TRBD2. This TCR was sampled from an adult who received the AZD1222 COVID-19 vaccine. The CDR3 here is CASGRGTGEQFF. The CDR3 DNA reads TGTGCCTCCGGGAGGGGGACGGGTGAGCAGTTCTTC.